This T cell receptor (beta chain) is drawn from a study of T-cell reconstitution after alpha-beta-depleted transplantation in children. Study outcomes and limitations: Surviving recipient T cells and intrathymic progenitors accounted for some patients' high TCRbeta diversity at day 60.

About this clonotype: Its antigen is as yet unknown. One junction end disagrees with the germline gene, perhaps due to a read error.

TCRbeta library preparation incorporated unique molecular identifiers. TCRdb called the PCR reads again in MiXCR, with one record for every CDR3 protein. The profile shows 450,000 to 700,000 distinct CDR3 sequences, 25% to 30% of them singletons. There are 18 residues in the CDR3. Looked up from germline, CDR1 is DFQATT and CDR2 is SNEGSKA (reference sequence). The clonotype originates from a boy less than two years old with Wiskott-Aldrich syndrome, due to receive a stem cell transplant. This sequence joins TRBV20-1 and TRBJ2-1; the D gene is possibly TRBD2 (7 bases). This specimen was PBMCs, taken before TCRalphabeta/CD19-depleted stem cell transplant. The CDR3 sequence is CCARDLGGRVVPGNEQFF. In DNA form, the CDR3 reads TGCTGTGCTAGAGATTTGGGGGGGCGGGTTGTGCCCGGCAATGAGCAGTTCTTC.